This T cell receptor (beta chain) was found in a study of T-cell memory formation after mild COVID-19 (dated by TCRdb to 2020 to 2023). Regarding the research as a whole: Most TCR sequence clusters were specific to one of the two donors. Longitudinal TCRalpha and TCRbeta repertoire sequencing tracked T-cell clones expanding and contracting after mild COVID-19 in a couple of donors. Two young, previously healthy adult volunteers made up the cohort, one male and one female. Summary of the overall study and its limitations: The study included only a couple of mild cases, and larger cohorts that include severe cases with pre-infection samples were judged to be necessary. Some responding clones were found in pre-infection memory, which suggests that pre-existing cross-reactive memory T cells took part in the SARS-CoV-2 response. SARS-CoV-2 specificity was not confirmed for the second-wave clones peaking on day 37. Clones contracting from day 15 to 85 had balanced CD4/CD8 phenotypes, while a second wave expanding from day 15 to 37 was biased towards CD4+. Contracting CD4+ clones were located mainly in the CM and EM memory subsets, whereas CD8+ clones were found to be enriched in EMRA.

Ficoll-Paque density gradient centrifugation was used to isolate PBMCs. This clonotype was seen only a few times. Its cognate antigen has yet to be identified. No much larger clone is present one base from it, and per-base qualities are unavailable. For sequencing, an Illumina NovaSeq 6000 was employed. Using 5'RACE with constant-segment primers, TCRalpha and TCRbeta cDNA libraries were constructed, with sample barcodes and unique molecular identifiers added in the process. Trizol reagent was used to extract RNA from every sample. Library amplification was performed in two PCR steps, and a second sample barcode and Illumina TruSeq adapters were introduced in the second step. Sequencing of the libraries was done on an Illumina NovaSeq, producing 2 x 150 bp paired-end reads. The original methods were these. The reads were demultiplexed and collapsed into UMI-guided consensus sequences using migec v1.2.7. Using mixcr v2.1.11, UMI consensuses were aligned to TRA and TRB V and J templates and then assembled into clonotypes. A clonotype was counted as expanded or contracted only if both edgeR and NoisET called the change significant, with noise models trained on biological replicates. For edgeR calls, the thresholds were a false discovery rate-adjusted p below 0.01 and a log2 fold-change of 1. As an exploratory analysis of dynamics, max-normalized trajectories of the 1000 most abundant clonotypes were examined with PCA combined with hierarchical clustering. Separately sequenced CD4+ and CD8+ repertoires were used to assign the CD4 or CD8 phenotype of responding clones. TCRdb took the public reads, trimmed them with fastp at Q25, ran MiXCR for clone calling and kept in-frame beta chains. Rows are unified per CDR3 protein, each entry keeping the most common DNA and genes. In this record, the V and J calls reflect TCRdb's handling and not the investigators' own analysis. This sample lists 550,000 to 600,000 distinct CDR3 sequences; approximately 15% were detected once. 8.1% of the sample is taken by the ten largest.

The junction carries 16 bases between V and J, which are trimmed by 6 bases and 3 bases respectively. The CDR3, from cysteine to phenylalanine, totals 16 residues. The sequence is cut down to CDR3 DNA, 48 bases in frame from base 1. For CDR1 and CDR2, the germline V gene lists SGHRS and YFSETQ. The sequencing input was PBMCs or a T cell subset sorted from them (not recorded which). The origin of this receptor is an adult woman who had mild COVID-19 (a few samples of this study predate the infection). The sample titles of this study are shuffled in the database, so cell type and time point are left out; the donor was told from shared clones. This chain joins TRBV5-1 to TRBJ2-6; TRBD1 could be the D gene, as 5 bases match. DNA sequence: TGCGCCAGCAATCTCAAGGGGCTGGGTGGGGCCAACGTCCTGACTTTC. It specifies CASNLKGLGGANVLTF. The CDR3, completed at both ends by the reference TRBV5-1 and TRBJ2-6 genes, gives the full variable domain KAGVTQTPRYLIKTRGQQVTLSCSPISGHRSVSWYQQTPGQGLQFLFEYFSETQRNKGNFPGRFSGRQFSNSRSEMNVSTLELGDSALYLCASNLKGLGGANVLTFGAGSRLTVL.